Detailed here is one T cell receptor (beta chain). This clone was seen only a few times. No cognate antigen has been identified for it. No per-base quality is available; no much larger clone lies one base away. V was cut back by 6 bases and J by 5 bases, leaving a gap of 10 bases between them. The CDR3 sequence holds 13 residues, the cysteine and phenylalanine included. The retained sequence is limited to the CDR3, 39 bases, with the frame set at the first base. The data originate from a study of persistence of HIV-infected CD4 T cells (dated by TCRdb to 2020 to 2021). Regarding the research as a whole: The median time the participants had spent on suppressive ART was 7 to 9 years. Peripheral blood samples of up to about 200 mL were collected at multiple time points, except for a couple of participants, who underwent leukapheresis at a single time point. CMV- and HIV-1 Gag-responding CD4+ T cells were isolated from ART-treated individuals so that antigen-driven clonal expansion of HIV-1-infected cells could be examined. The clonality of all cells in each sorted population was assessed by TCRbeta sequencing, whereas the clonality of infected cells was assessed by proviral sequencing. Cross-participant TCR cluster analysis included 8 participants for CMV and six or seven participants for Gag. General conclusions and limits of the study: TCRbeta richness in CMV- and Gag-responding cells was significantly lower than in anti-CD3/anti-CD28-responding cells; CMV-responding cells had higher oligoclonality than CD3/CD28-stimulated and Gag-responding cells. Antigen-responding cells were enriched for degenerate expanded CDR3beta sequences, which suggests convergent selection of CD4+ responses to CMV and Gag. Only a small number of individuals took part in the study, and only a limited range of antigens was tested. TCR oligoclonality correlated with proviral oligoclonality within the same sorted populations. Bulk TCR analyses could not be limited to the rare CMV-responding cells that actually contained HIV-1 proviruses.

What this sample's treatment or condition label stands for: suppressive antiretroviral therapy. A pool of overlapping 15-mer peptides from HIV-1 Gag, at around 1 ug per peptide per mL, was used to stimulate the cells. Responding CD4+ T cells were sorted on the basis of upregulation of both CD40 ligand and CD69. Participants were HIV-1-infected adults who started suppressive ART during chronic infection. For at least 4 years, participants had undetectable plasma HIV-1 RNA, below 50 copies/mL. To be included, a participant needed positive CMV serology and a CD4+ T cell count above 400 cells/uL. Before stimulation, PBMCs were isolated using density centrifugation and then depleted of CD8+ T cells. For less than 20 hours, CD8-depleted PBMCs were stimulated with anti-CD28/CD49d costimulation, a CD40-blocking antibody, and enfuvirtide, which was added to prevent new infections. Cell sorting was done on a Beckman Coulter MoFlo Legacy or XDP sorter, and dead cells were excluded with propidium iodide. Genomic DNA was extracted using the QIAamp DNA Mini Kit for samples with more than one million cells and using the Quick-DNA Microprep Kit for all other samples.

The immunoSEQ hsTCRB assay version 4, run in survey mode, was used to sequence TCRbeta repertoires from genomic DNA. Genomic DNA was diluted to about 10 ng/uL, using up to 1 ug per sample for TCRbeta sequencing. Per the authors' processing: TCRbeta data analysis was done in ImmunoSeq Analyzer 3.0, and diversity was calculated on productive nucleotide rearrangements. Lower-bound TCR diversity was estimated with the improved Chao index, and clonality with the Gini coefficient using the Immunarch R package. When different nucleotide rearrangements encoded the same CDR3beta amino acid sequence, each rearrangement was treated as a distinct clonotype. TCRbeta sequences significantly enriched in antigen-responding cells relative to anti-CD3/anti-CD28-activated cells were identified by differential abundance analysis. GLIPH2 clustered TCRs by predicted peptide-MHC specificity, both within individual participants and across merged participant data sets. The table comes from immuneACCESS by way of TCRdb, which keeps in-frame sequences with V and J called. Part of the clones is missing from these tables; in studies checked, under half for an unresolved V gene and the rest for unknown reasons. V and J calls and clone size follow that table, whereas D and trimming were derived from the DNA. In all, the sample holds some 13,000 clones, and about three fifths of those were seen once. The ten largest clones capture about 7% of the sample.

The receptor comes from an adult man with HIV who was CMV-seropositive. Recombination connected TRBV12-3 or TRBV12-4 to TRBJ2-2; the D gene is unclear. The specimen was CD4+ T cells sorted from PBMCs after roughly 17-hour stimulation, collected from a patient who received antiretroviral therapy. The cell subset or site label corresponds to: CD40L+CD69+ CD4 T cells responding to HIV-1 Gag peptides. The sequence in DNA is TGTGCCAGCAGAGGATTTCGGACCGGGGAGCTGTTTTTT. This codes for CASRGFRTGELFF.